What follows are 20 T cell receptor beta chains derived from one specimen sequenced in a study of TIL therapy for anti-PD-1-resistant metastatic lung cancer. The time point was: pre-treatment sample, taken before nivolumab and TIL therapy. The libraries were made with immunoSEQ v3. Sequencing was performed with immunoSEQ multiplex PCR; in TCRdb, only in-frame clones are kept and a portion is missing. The sample lists 10,000 to 15,000 clones, roughly three quarters occurring once. The starting material was blood, obtained at baseline. The source of these receptors is a person between 30 and 79 years old with non-small cell lung cancer.

The V gene is TRBV7-3, the J gene TRBJ2-3; TRBD1 might be the D (5 bases). Trimming removed 2 bases from V and 4 bases from J, with 16 bases in between. Germline values: CDR1 SGHTA, CDR2 FQGTGA. The CDR3 loop spans 16 amino acids. The CDR3 DNA is TGTGCCAGCAGCTTAGGGGCAGGGTCGGCCGCAGATACGCAGTATTTT. The encoded protein is CASSLGAGSAADTQYF.

This clone was counted a few times. The gene calls are TRBV6-1 and TRBJ2-7; no definite D call. This CDR3 region has 14 residues. V was pared by 2 bases and J by 6 bases, with 14 bases between. The germline CDR1 and CDR2 sequences are MNHNS and SASEGT. The CDR3, as DNA: TGTGCCAGCAGTGAATCCGGAGAGGTAGGCGAGCAGTACTTC. Protein: CASSESGEVGEQYF.

This clone counts as large. This sequence joins TRBV18 and TRBJ2-7; TRBD1 matches at 9 bases. The CDR3 sequence is 12 residues long. The germline V gene has CDR1 KGHSH and CDR2 LQKENI. With 3 bases clipped from V and 6 bases from J, the junction kept 0 bases outside the gene matches. The CDR3 is CASSPTGGEQYF. The CDR3 coding sequence is TGTGCCAGCTCACCGACAGGGGGCGAGCAGTACTTC.

The rearrangement links TRBV18 to TRBJ1-5; no clear D. V gave up 6 bases and J gave up 7 bases, with 13 bases separating them. The length of the CDR3 is 13 residues. The V gene's germline CDR1 is KGHSH and CDR2 LQKENI. CDR3 protein: CASSWAKGQPQHF. Here the CDR3 DNA reads TGTGCCAGCTCTTGGGCGAAAGGCCAGCCCCAGCATTTT. Complete variable domain (other parts from reference TRBV18 and TRBJ1-5): NAGVMQNPRHLVRRRGQEARLRCSPMKGHSHVYWYRQLPEEGLKFMVYLQKENIIDESGMPKERFSAEFPKEGPSILRIQQVVRGDSAAYFCASSWAKGQPQHFGDGTRLSIL.

The rearrangement uses TRBV2 and TRBJ2-5; 8 nucleotides align to TRBD2. V lost 0 bases and J lost 4; bases outside the gene matches: 7. This CDR3 has 16 residues. CDR1 is SNHLY and CDR2 is FYNNEI in the germline V gene. The CDR3 DNA is TGTGCCAGCAGTGAAGCAGCAGGACTAGCCTTAGAGACCCAGTACTTC. It encodes CASSEAAGLALETQYF.

The rearrangement links TRBV30 to TRBJ1-6; D is undetermined. The V end was cut by 1 base, the J end by 7 bases, with 8 bases between. Germline V gives CDR1 GTSNPN, CDR2 SVGIG (reference sequence). This CDR3 is built from 13 residues. The CDR3 here is CAWSGGNNSPLHF. In DNA, the CDR3 is TGTGCCTGGAGTGGAGGGAACAATTCACCCCTCCACTTT.

The chain carries TRBV7-8 and TRBJ1-3; D gene ambiguous. V was pared by 5 bases and J by 2 bases, with 10 bases between. Germline CDR1 reads SGHVS; CDR2 reads FQNEAQ. This CDR3 region has 14 residues. CDR3 sequence (DNA): TGTGCCAGCAGCGCGCGCGGGGCTGGAAACACCATATATTTT. Translated, it gives CASSARGAGNTIYF.

V usage is TRBV30 and J usage is TRBJ1-1; TRBD1 matches 7 bases. The CDR3 runs 14 residues. The germline gives CDR1 GTSNPN, CDR2 SVGIG (reference sequence). V lost 3 bases and J lost 1; bases outside the gene matches: 5. This CDR3 is CAWRQGSANTEAFF. For the CDR3, the DNA is TGTGCCTGGAGACAGGGGAGTGCGAACACTGAAGCTTTCTTT.

The rearrangement uses TRBV29-1 and TRBJ1-2; 7 bases map to TRBD1. The V gene end was trimmed by 1 base and the J gene end by 0 bases; junction bases not matched to a gene: 14. The germline V gene has CDR1 SQVTM and CDR2 ANQGSEA. The CDR3 has 18 amino acids. CDR3 region: CSVEAPGGVTATNYGYTF. The DNA of the CDR3 is TGCAGCGTTGAAGCTCCAGGGGGGGTCACCGCAACTAACTATGGCTACACCTTC.

The V and J genes are TRBV25-1 and TRBJ1-2; TRBD1 might be the D (5 bases). V gave up 0 bases and J gave up 1 base, with 12 bases separating them. CDR3 size: 16 residues. Per germline, CDR1 MGHDK and CDR2 SYGVNS. The CDR3, as DNA: TGTGCCAGCAGTGAATATTTGGGGGAAATTAACTATGGCTACACCTTC. Amino acids: CASSEYLGEINYGYTF.

This sequence joins TRBV29-1 and TRBJ1-2; D remains ambiguous. The germline CDR1 and CDR2 sequences are SQVTM and ANQGSEA. The CDR3 loop spans 14 amino acids. Trimming removed 5 bases at V and 5 bases at J, with 18 bases between. CDR3 in DNA: TGCAGCGTTAGAAGCTCGGGTGTGAGGTATGGCTACACCTTC. Its translation: CSVRSSGVRYGYTF.

The V call is TRBV19, the J call TRBJ1-3, with D unclear. Germline CDR1 is LNHDA and CDR2 is SQIVND (reference sequence). This CDR3 is 12 amino acids long. The V end was cut by 7 bases, the J end by 3 bases, with 7 bases between. CDR3 amino acids: CASTPGGNTIYF. Written as DNA, the CDR3 is TGTGCCAGTACTCCAGGTGGAAACACCATATATTTT. The variable domain in full, completed from reference TRBV19 and TRBJ1-3, reads DGGITQSPKYLFRKEGQNVTLSCEQNLNHDAMYWYRQDPGQGLRLIYYSQIVNDFQKGDIAEGYSVSREKKESFPLTVTSAQKNPTAFYLCASTPGGNTIYFGEGSWLTVV.

This chain links TRBV5-4 with TRBJ2-1, with 9 bases that match TRBD2. CDR1 is SGHNT, CDR2 YYREEE, per germline (reference sequence). J lost 0 bases, V lost 2 bases, and 3 bases had no gene match. The CDR3 totals 16 residues. The DNA of the CDR3 is TGTGCCAGCAGCTTTTTTAGCGGGAGCTCCTACAATGAGCAGTTCTTC. It specifies CASSFFSGSSYNEQFF. The full variable domain, with the rest looked up from reference TRBV5-4 and TRBJ2-1, is ETGVTQSPTHLIKTRGQQVTLRCSSQSGHNTVSWYQQALGQGPQFIFQYYREEENGRGNFPPRFSGLQFPNYSSELNVNALELDDSALYLCASSFFSGSSYNEQFFGPGTRLTVL.

CDR3 in DNA: TGTGCCAGCAGCGTTGGGACTGATAGCACAGATACGCAGTATTTT. Translated, it gives CASSVGTDSTDTQYF. The J gene is TRBJ2-3, the V gene TRBV9; the D gene is possibly TRBD2 (6 bases). Trimming stripped 2 bases from V and 0 bases from J, with 10 bases between. This CDR3 region has 15 residues. Germline-derived CDR1 and CDR2 are SGDLS and YYNGEE.

The CDR3 region is CASSLELAGVYNEQFF. The CDR3 DNA sequence: TGTGCCAGCAGCTTAGAGCTAGCGGGCGTATACAATGAGCAGTTCTTC. The chain has TRBV7-7 and TRBJ2-1; 8 bases agree with TRBD2. CDR3 length: 16 residues. V lost 1 base to trimming and J lost 4 bases; unmatched junction nucleotides: 6. The germline V gene has CDR1 SSHAT and CDR2 FNYEAQ (reference sequence).

J is TRBJ2-2 and V is TRBV29-1; TRBD2 agrees at 8 bases. Trimming removed 7 bases from V and 5 bases from J; junction bases left unmatched: 12. CDR3 length: 15 residues. The germline V gene has CDR1 SQVTM and CDR2 ANQGSEA. The CDR3 DNA reads TGCAGCGCCCTCGGGACTAGTGGAGGGACCGGGGAGCTGTTTTTT. It encodes CSALGTSGGTGELFF.

This clone was found once. V usage is TRBV30 and J usage is TRBJ2-7; 16 nucleotides agree with TRBD2. Germline CDR1 GTSNPN, CDR2 SVGIG (reference sequence). CDR3 length equals 13 residues. This CDR3 is CAGTSGRAAEQYF. The CDR3 DNA follows: TGTGCTGGGACTAGCGGGAGGGCCGCGGAGCAGTACTTC.

The chain uses TRBV4-1 and TRBJ2-3; 11 bases line up with TRBD2. V shed 4 bases, J shed 1 base, and the junction held 19 bases outside the gene matches. Germline-derived CDR1 and CDR2 are MGHRA and YSYEKL. The CDR3 has 21 amino acids. The CDR3 DNA is TGCGCCAGCAGCCGGGTCGAGAGGGGACTAGCGGACTGGATGGGCACAGATACGCAGTATTTT. Translated: CASSRVERGLADWMGTDTQYF.

The rearrangement uses TRBV18 and TRBJ1-1; 8 bases map to TRBD1. The CDR3 contains 18 residues. Germline CDR1 is KGHSH and CDR2 is LQKENI. The trim removed 2 bases at V and 5 bases at J, leaving 16 bases unmatched. CDR3 in DNA: TGTGCCAGCTCACCAATTGATGCAGGGGGCGCGGTCAGGACTGAAGCTTTCTTT. Its translation: CASSPIDAGGAVRTEAFF.

The chain is built from TRBV5-1 and TRBJ1-2; tentative D call: TRBD1 (6 bases). V was cut by 1 base and J by 3 bases, with 10 bases left in between. Germline CDR1 SGHRS, CDR2 YFSETQ. The CDR3 extends over 14 amino acids. CDR3 coding DNA: TGCGCCAGCAGCTTGATGCACAGGGACTATGGCTACACCTTC. Its translation: CASSLMHRDYGYTF. Using reference TRBV5-1 and TRBJ1-2 for the parts outside the CDR3, the full variable domain is KAGVTQTPRYLIKTRGQQVTLSCSPISGHRSVSWYQQTPGQGLQFLFEYFSETQRNKGNFPGRFSGRQFSNSRSEMNVSTLELGDSALYLCASSLMHRDYGYTFGSGTRLTVV.